Listed below are T cell receptor beta chains from one sample, sequenced in a study of breast tumors, draining lymph nodes, adjacent tissues. TCRdb independently ran MiXCR on the multiplex PCR reads; one entry per CDR3 protein. The table has more than 250,000 distinct CDR3 sequences, over 25% seen once. Source material: axillary lymph node tissue. Source of these receptors: a female donor with breast cancer. Some clones in this sample may be carry-over from other donors' samples. Each CDR3 is given with its conserved first and last residue. Each record gives: V gene, clone size, J gene, D gene, CDR3 DNA, CDR3 protein. A D gene is named only where the DNA matches it firmly. Some rows have no size entry. The others give once, few or many, or a class for an expanded clone.

TRBV4-1	many	TRBJ2-7	TRBD2	TGCGCCAGCAGCCAAGTAATCAGCGGGACCTACGAGCAGTACTTC	CASSQVISGTYEQYF
TRBV5-1	many	TRBJ2-2	-	TGCGCCAGCTTTAGAAGGGGCAGCAACACCGGGGAGCTGTTTTTT	CASFRRGSNTGELFF
TRBV2	few	TRBJ2-7	-	TGTGCCAGCAGTTTCGCCAAGGTTCGCTCCTACGAGCAGTACTTC	CASSFAKVRSYEQYF
TRBV29-1	-	TRBJ2-3	TRBD2	TGCAGCTCCGCCGGCGGGAGGGCCCGCGGTGTAGATGCGCAGTATTTT	CSSAGGRARGVDAQYF
TRBV6-5	-	TRBJ2-1	-	TGTGCCAGCAGCCATGGAACGCTCTCCTACAATGAGCAGTTCTTC	CASSHGTLSYNEQFF
TRBV5-4	few	TRBJ2-3	TRBD1	TGTGCCAGCAGCCGGGGACAGGCCCCCACAGATACGCAGTATTTT	CASSRGQAPTDTQYF
TRBV7-9	many	TRBJ2-1	-	TGTGCCAGCAGCTTTCTTCAGCGGGCGAATGAGCAGTTCTTC	CASSFLQRANEQFF
TRBV3-1	-	TRBJ2-7	TRBD2	TGTGCCAGCAGCCTTTGGACTAGCGACTACGAGCAGTACTTC	CASSLWTSDYEQYF
TRBV29-1	-	TRBJ2-6	-	TGCAGCGTTGTGTCCGGGGCCTACGTCCTGACTTTC	CSVVSGAYVLTF
TRBV7-2	-	TRBJ1-5	-	-	CASSFYICSARVERGWSNQPQHF
TRBV28	-	TRBJ2-5	-	TGTGCCAGCAGTACCCAGCGAAGTCAAGAGACCCAGTACTTC	CASSTQRSQETQYF
TRBV6-5	many	TRBJ2-7	-	TGTGCCAGCCACGCGGGACAGTATCCCTACGAGCAGTACTTC	CASHAGQYPYEQYF
TRBV10-2	-	TRBJ2-5	-	TGCGCCAGCAGTGGGATGGGAGGTGAGGGAGAGACCCAGTACTTC	CASSGMGGEGETQYF
TRBV6-5	many	TRBJ2-3	-	TGTGCCAGCAGCCTCTACGGGAGCACAGATACGCAGTATTTT	CASSLYGSTDTQYF
TRBV12-3/TRBV12-4	many	TRBJ2-7	TRBD2	TGTGCCAGCAGACCTGGACTAGCCTACGAGCAGTACTTC	CASRPGLAYEQYF
TRBV7-9	many	TRBJ2-7	-	TGTGCCAGCCGGGACTCGCTCTCCTACGAGCAGTACTTC	CASRDSLSYEQYF
TRBV19	many	TRBJ1-5	-	TGTGCCAGTAGTACTTGGGGGTCAAATCAGCCCCAGCATTTT	CASSTWGSNQPQHF
TRBV11-2	once	TRBJ2-1	TRBD1	TGTGCCAGCAGCTTGATTGACAGGGCGTTTAATGAGCAGTTCTTC	CASSLIDRAFNEQFF
TRBV20-1	-	TRBJ1-3	TRBD1	TGCAGTGCCCATCAGGGGGCCAGCTCTGGAAACACCATATATTTT	CSAHQGASSGNTIYF
TRBV4-2	many	TRBJ2-7	-	TGTGCCAGCAGCCTTGGGACTTCCACCTACGAGCAGTACTTC	CASSLGTSTYEQYF
TRBV10-3	-	TRBJ1-5	-	TGTGCCATCAGTCCTTGGGGAGGAAATCAGCCCCAGCATTTT	CAISPWGGNQPQHF
TRBV25-1	many	TRBJ2-7	TRBD1	TGTGCCAGCAGTGAGAATTTTGGACAGGGCTCCTACGAGCAGTACTTC	CASSENFGQGSYEQYF
TRBV15	many	TRBJ1-5	-	TGTGCCACCAGCAGAGTGGGTAGCAATCAGCCCCAGCATTTT	CATSRVGSNQPQHF
TRBV5-1	many	TRBJ2-7	TRBD1	TGCGCCAGCAGCTTGGCCGGAGACAGGGAGCGCGAGCAGTACTTC	CASSLAGDREREQYF
TRBV28	few	TRBJ2-5	-	-	CASSSSGAQTQYF
TRBV20-1	many	TRBJ2-1	-	TGCAGTGCTTATGACTTGAGCTCCTACAATGAGCAGTTCTTC	CSAYDLSSYNEQFF
TRBV10-2	-	TRBJ1-4	-	TGCGCCAGCAGTGTACGGATTAATGAAAAACTGTTTTTT	CASSVRINEKLFF
TRBV19	many	TRBJ2-7	-	TGTGCCAGTAGTCCAACCACAGGGTCTCGTGGCTACGAGCAGTACTTC	CASSPTTGSRGYEQYF
TRBV3-1	-	TRBJ1-3	TRBD1	TGTGCCAGCAGCCGCGACAGGGGTGCTGGAAACACCATATATTTT	CASSRDRGAGNTIYF
TRBV18	-	TRBJ2-3	-	TGTGCCAGCTCACCATTTACGGAAGATACGCAGTATTTT	CASSPFTEDTQYF
TRBV6-1	many	TRBJ2-1	-	TGTGCCACGGACTACTCCTACAATGAGCAGTTCTTC	CATDYSYNEQFF
TRBV7-2	-	TRBJ1-5	TRBD1	TGTGCCAGCAGCTTAAAAGGGGGCGCGGCGCAGCCCCAGCATTTT	CASSLKGGAAQPQHF
TRBV6-5	many	TRBJ2-2	-	TGTGCCAGCAGGGGCACGGACAGGAACACCGGGGAGCTGTTTTTT	CASRGTDRNTGELFF
TRBV10-2	-	TRBJ2-2	-	-	CASRNPRSYICSANLASNTGELFF
TRBV24-1	many	TRBJ2-1	TRBD2	TGTGCCACCAGTGCCCTAGGGGCGGGAGGGCCGGGGTACAATGAGCAGTTCTTC	CATSALGAGGPGYNEQFF
TRBV6-1	-	TRBJ2-1	TRBD2	TGTGCCAGCAGTGAACTAGCGGGAGTCTACAATGAGCAGTTCTTC	CASSELAGVYNEQFF
TRBV24-1	-	TRBJ1-4	-	TGTGCCACCAGTGACACCAGGGCGGGAACTTCTGAAAAACTGTTTTTT	CATSDTRAGTSEKLFF
TRBV6-5	-	TRBJ1-5	-	TGTGCCAACAGTTGGACAGGCAATCAGCCCCAGCATTTT	CANSWTGNQPQHF
TRBV7-9	many	TRBJ1-2	TRBD1	TGTGCCAGCAGCCCTAGACAGGGAGAGGGCTACACCTTC	CASSPRQGEGYTF